This T cell receptor (beta chain) was profiled in a study of T cells in Graves' hyperthyroidism and ophthalmopathy. The CDR3 extends over 13 amino acids. Trimming cost V 8 bases and J 3 bases, with 13 bases left between them. Per germline, CDR1 LNHDA and CDR2 SQIVND (reference sequence). The CDR3 regions of TCR beta were amplified from RNA transcripts. The HTBI primer set drove a first-round RT-PCR of the TCR CDR3. Each CDR3 protein is one row after TCRdb ran MiXCR on the multiplex PCR reads. The sample has about 400,000 distinct CDR3 sequences; around 25% are singletons. The clonotype originates from a man aged 50-60 years with Graves' hyperthyroidism. This chain joins TRBV19 and TRBJ1-2, with D uncertain. The sample consisted of blood. CDR3: CASHELDDYGYTF. CDR3 nucleotides: TGTGCCAGTCATGAACTGGACGACTATGGCTACACCTTC.